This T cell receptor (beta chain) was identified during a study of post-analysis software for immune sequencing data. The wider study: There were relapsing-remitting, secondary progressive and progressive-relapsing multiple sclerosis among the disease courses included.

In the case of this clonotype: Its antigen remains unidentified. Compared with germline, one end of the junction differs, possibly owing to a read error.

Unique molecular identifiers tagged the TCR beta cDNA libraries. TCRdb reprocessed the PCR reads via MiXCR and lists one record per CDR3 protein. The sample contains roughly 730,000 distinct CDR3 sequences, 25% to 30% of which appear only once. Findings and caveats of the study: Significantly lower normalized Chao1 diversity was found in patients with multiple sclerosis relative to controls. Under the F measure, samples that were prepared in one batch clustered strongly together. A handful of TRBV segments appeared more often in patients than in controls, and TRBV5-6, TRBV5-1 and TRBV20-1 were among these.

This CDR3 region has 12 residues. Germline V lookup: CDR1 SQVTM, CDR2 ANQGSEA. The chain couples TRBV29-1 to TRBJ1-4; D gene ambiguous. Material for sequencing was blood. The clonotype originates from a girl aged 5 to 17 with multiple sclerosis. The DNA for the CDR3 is TGCAACGTTGTTGGATTGCGGGAAAAACTGTTTTTT. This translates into CNVVGLREKLFF.